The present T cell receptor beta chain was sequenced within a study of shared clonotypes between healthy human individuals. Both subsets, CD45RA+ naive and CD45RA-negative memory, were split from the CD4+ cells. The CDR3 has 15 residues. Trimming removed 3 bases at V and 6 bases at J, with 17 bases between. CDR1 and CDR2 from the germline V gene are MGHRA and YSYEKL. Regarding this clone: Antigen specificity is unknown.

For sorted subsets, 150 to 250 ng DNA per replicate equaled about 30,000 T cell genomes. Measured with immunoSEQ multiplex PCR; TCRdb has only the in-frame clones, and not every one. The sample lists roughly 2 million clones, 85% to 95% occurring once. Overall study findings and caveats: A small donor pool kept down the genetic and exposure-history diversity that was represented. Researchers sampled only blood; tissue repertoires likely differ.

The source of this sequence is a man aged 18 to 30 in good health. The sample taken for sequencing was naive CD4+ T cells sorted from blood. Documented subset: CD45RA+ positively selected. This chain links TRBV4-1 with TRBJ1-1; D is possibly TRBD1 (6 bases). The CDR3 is CASSQTQGTSSEAFF. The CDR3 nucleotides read TGCGCCAGCAGCCAGACTCAGGGGACATCTTCTGAAGCTTTCTTT.